One and the same sample provided the 16 T cell receptor beta chains below, sequenced in a study of cytomegalovirus exposure and HLA in healthy donors. It was with 60 Vbeta and 13 Jbeta primers that the PCR ran. The data were produced by immunoSEQ multiplex PCR, yet TCRdb's version contains in-frame clones alone and is incomplete. The sample shows 150,000 to 200,000 clones, roughly 78% of them seen only once. What was sequenced was PBMCs. Receptors were obtained from a boy between 10 and 17 years old in good health and CMV-seronegative.

The gene calls are TRBV27 and TRBJ2-7; TRBD1 might be the D (5 bases). CDR1 and CDR2 (germline): MNHEY, SMNVEV (reference sequence). V lost 2 bases and J lost 2, with 10 bases in between. The CDR3 covers 14 residues. The CDR3 DNA is TGTGCCAGCAGTTTAACAGGCTCCACCTACGAGCAGTACTTC. This codes for CASSLTGSTYEQYF.

This clone occurred a few times. The chain employs TRBV5-6 and TRBJ1-2, with 10 bases lining up with TRBD1. Trimming cost V 4 bases and J 5 bases; bases outside gene matches: 5. Germline loops: CDR1 SGHDT, CDR2 YYEEEE. The CDR3 consists of 14 residues. The CDR3 is CASSPGGQGYGYTF. The CDR3 nucleotides read TGTGCCAGCAGCCCGGGGGGACAGGGGTATGGCTACACCTTC.

The V and J genes are TRBV9 and TRBJ1-1; 9 bases match TRBD1. V lost 3 bases, J lost 1 base, and 1 base stayed unmatched. The CDR3 runs to 14 residues. Germline-derived CDR1 and CDR2 are SGDLS and YYNGEE. CDR3 nucleotides: TGTGCCAGCAGCGAACAGGGGGCGAACACTGAAGCTTTCTTT. As protein: CASSEQGANTEAFF.

The chain employs TRBV18 and TRBJ2-2, with 7 bases lining up with TRBD1. In germline, CDR1 is KGHSH, CDR2 LQKENI. The CDR3 is 16 residues long. J was trimmed by 5 bases and V by 3 bases; bases with no gene match: 9. Here the CDR3 reads CASSPNMDRTTGELFF. CDR3 sequence (DNA): TGTGCCAGCTCACCGAATATGGACAGGACGACCGGGGAGCTGTTTTTT. The full variable domain, its missing parts supplied by reference TRBV18 and TRBJ2-2, is NAGVMQNPRHLVRRRGQEARLRCSPMKGHSHVYWYRQLPEEGLKFMVYLQKENIIDESGMPKERFSAEFPKEGPSILRIQQVVRGDSAAYFCASSPNMDRTTGELFFGEGSRLTVL.

This rearrangement joins TRBV28 to TRBJ1-3, with a possible D match to TRBD1 (5 bases). Germline V gives CDR1 MDHEN, CDR2 SYDVKM. The CDR3 is made up of 17 amino acids. With 2 bases removed from V and 3 bases from J, the gap between germline ends came to 17 bases. In DNA, the CDR3 is TGTGCCAGCAGTTTACCGGTCGAGGGACTCCTTGGAAACACCATATATTTT. It encodes CASSLPVEGLLGNTIYF.

V and J are TRBV10-3 and TRBJ1-2; D unresolved. There are 19 residues in the CDR3. Germline-derived CDR1 and CDR2 are ENHRY and SYGVKD. Deletions cut 3 bases from V and 0 bases from J, with 23 bases between. The CDR3 coding sequence is TGTGCCATCAGTGACTCCGTGGGCGACCCTGGGTCCTCTAACTATGGCTACACCTTC. It specifies CAISDSVGDPGSSNYGYTF.

J is TRBJ2-1 and V is TRBV9; 7 bases align to TRBD2. V dropped 1 base and J dropped 6; count of bases not matched to a gene: 4. Germline loops: CDR1 SGDLS, CDR2 YYNGEE. CDR3 length equals 14 residues. CDR3 sequence: CASSVWREGNEQFF. CDR3 DNA sequence: TGTGCCAGCAGCGTATGGAGGGAGGGCAATGAGCAGTTCTTC.

The V and J genes are TRBV9 and TRBJ2-1, with a weak D call TRBD2 (6 bases). This CDR3 has 16 amino acids. The germline V gene encodes CDR1 SGDLS and CDR2 YYNGEE. The V gene lost 2 bases and the J gene lost 7 bases, with 19 bases spanning the gap. The CDR3 region has the DNA TGTGCCAGCAGCGTGGTGACTAGTTTAATCCGGAATGAGCAGTTCTTC. It translates to CASSVVTSLIRNEQFF.

V gene TRBV5-6 combines with J gene TRBJ1-6, with D unresolved. The CDR3 consists of 18 residues. V lost 4 bases and J lost 0, with 17 bases in between. Germline values: CDR1 SGHDT, CDR2 YYEEEE. CDR3 nucleotides: TGTGCCAGCAGCGAGTTGCGTGGCGGCAGCTCCTATAATTCACCCCTCCACTTT. Translating gives CASSELRGGSSYNSPLHF. The entire variable domain, with the rest obtained from reference TRBV5-6 and TRBJ1-6, is as follows: DAGVTQSPTHLIKTRGQQVTLRCSPKSGHDTVSWYQQALGQGPQFIFQYYEEEERQRGNFPDRFSGHQFPNYSSELNVNALLLGDSALYLCASSELRGGSSYNSPLHFGNGTRLTVT.

A single count supports this clone. The chain couples TRBV19 to TRBJ1-2; 11 bases map to TRBD1. Trimming cost V 6 bases and J 3 bases; bases outside gene matches: 9. The CDR3 contains 16 residues. Germline V CDR1 and CDR2: LNHDA, SQIVND (reference sequence). The CDR3 nucleotides read TGTGCCAGTAGCAGCCAGGGGGGACAGGGGGACTATGGCTACACCTTC. Translating it yields CASSSQGGQGDYGYTF.

This chain connects TRBV9 to TRBJ1-1; no firm D call. V lost 4 bases, J lost 0 bases, and 22 bases lay in between. CDR3 length: 18 residues. Germline values: CDR1 SGDLS, CDR2 YYNGEE. CDR3 protein: CASSPNSRVSSMNTEAFF. For the CDR3, the DNA is TGTGCCAGCAGCCCTAACTCGCGTGTTTCCTCCATGAACACTGAAGCTTTCTTT.

The rearrangement links TRBV6-7 to TRBJ2-2; TRBD2 matches 8 bases. TRBV6-7 is known as an ORF, though its function is uncertain. V trimming: 5 bases; J trimming: 0 bases; junction bases outside the gene matches: 5. The CDR3 is 16 amino acids. In nucleotides, the CDR3 is TGTGCCAGCAGTACTAGCGGATTCGCGAACACCGGGGAGCTGTTTTTT. Translated: CASSTSGFANTGELFF.

A word on this clone: The same CDR3 also results from other DNA sequences found in this sample. V and J are TRBV28 and TRBJ2-7, with 9 bases fitting TRBD1. Germline V gene lookup returns CDR1 MDHEN and CDR2 SYDVKM. Trimming at V came to 4 bases and at J to 3 bases, leaving 7 bases not matched to a gene. This CDR3 is built from 15 residues. Written as DNA, the CDR3 is TGTGCCAGCAGTTGGGCGGGACAGGGCCTCTACGAGCAGTACTTC. Amino acids: CASSWAGQGLYEQYF.

The genes are TRBV11-3 and TRBJ2-5; the match to TRBD1 covers 7 bases. Trimming took 3 bases from V and 0 from J; bases not matched to a gene: 1. CDR1 and CDR2 (germline): SGHNT, YENEEA. The CDR3 length is 14 residues. CDR3 sequence: CASSLGQYQETQYF. For the CDR3, the DNA is TGTGCCAGCAGCTTGGGACAGTACCAAGAGACCCAGTACTTC.

The chain is built from TRBV6-5 and TRBJ1-5; D is uncertain. The CDR3 runs 13 residues. V lost 5 bases and J lost 0, with 5 bases in between. Germline V lookup: CDR1 MNHEY, CDR2 SVGAGI. CDR3 in amino acids: CASSRDSNQPQHF. The DNA of the CDR3 is TGTGCCAGCAGTCGCGATAGCAATCAGCCCCAGCATTTT.

This chain uses TRBV6-4 with TRBJ2-1; 12 bases are shared with TRBD2. The germline gives CDR1 MRHNA, CDR2 SNTAGT. This CDR3 region has 14 residues. Trimming cost V 5 bases and J 12 bases; bases outside gene matches: 8. CDR3 loop: CASSPSGGAFPQFF. The CDR3, as DNA: TGTGCCAGCAGTCCTAGCGGGGGGGCATTTCCGCAGTTCTTC.